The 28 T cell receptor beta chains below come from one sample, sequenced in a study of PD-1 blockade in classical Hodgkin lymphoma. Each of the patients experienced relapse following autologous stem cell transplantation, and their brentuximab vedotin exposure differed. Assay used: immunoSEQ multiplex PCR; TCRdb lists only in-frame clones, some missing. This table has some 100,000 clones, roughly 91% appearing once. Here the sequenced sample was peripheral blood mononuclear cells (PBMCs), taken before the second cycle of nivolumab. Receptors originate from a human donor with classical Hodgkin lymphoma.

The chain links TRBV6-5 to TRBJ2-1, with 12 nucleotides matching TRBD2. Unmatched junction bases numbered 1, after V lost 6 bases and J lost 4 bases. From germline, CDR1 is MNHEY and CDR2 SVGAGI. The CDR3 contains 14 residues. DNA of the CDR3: TGTGCCAGCAGGGGACTAGCGGGTTACAATGAGCAGTTCTTC. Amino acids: CASRGLAGYNEQFF.

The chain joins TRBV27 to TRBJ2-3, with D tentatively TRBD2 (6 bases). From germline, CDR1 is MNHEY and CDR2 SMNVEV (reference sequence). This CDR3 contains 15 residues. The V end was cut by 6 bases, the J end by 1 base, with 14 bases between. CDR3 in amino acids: CASSLGLTGTDTQYF. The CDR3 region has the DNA TGTGCCAGCAGCCTCGGACTAACCGGCACAGATACGCAGTATTTT.

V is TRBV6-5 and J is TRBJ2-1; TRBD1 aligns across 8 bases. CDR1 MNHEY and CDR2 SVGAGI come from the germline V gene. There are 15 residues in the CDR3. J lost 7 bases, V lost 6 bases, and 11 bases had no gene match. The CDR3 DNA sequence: TGTGCCAGCAGCAGGACAGGGAAGAGTGGGAATGAGCAGTTCTTC. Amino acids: CASSRTGKSGNEQFF.

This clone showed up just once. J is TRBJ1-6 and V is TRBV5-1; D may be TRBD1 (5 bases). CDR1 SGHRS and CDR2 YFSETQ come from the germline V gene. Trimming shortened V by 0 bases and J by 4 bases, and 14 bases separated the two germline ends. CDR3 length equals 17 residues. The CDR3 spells CASSLVGATAYNSPLHF. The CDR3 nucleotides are TGCGCCAGCAGCTTGGTCGGGGCCACTGCTTATAATTCACCCCTCCACTTT.

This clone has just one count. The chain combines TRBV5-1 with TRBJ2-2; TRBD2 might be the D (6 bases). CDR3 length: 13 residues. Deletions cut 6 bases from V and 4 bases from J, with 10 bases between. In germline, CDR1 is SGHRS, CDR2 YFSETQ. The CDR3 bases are TGCGCCAGCAAGGAGGGTTCCACCGGGGAGCTGTTTTTT. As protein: CASKEGSTGELFF.

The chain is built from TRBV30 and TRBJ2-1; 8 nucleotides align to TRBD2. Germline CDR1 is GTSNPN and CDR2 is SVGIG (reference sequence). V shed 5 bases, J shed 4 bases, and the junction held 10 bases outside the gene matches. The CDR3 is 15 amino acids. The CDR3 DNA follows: TGTGCCTGGTCACCCGGGGGGGGGTCGTACAATGAGCAGTTCTTC. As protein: CAWSPGGGSYNEQFF. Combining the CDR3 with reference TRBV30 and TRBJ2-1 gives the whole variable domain SQTIHQWPATLVQPVGSPLSLECTVEGTSNPNLYWYRQAAGRGLQLLFYSVGIGQISSEVPQNLSASRPQDRQFILSSKKLLLSDSGFYLCAWSPGGGSYNEQFFGPGTRLTVL.

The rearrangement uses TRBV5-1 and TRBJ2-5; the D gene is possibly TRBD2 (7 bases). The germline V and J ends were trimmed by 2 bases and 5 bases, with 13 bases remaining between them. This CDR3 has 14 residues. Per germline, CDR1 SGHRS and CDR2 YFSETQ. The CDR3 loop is CASSLLGGRETQYF. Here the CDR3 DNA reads TGCGCCAGCAGCTTACTCGGGGGGCGGGAGACCCAGTACTTC. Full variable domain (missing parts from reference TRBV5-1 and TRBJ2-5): KAGVTQTPRYLIKTRGQQVTLSCSPISGHRSVSWYQQTPGQGLQFLFEYFSETQRNKGNFPGRFSGRQFSNSRSEMNVSTLELGDSALYLCASSLLGGRETQYFGPGTRLLVL.

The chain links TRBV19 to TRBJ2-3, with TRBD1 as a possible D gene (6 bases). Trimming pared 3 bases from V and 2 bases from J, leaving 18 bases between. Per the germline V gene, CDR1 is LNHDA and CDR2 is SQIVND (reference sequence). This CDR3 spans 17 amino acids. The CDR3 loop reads CASSIGEYGQYTDTQYF. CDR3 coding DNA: TGTGCCAGTAGTATCGGTGAATACGGACAGTACACAGATACGCAGTATTTT.

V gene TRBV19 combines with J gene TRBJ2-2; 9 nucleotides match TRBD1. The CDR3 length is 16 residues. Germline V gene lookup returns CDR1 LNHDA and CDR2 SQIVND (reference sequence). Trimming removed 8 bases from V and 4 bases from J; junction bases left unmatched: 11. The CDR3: CASGRELTGGTGELFF. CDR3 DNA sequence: TGTGCCAGTGGGAGGGAATTGACAGGGGGCACCGGGGAGCTGTTTTTT.

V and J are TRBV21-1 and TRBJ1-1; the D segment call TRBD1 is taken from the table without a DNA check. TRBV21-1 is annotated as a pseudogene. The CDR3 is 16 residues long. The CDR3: CASSKVQGIMNTEAFF. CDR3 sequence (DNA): TGTGCCAGCAGCAAAGTGCAGGGGATTATGAACACTGAAGCTTTCTTT.

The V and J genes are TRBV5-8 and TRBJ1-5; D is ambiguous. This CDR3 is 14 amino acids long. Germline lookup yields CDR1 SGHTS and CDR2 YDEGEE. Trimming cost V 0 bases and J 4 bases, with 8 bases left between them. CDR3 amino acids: CASSLGQSNQPQHF. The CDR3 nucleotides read TGTGCCAGCAGCTTGGGGCAGTCAAATCAGCCCCAGCATTTT.

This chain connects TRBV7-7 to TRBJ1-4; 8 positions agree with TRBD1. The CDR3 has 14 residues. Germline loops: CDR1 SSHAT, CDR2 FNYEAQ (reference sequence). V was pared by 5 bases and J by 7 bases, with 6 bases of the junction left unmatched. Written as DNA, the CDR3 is TGTGCCAGCAGCCCGACAGGGGTGGGTGAAAAACTGTTTTTT. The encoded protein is CASSPTGVGEKLFF.

CDR3 sequence (DNA): TGTGCCATCAGTGAGGGACAGGGGGTCTCGGCTGAAGCTTTCTTT. Amino acids: CAISEGQGVSAEAFF. The J gene is TRBJ1-1, the V gene TRBV10-3; 10 bases align to TRBD1. V trimming: 2 bases; J trimming: 6 bases; junction bases outside the gene matches: 6. The CDR3 covers 15 residues. The germline V gene has CDR1 ENHRY and CDR2 SYGVKD.

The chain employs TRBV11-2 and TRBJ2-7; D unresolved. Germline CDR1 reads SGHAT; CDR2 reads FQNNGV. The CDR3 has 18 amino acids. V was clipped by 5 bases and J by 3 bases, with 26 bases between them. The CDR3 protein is CASSPLRDMRRKGYEQYF. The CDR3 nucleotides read TGTGCCAGCAGCCCCTTAAGAGACATGAGGAGAAAGGGCTACGAGCAGTACTTC.

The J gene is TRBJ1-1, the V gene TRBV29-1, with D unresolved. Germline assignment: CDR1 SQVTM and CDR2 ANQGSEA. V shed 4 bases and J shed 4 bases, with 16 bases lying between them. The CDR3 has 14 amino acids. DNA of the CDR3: TGCAGCGTTGGTGGAGGATCTAGCTTCACTGAAGCTTTCTTT. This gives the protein CSVGGGSSFTEAFF.

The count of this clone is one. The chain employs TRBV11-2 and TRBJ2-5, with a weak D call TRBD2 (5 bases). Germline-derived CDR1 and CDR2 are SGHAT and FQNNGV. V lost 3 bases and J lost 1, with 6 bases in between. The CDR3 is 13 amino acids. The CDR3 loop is CASSFGLQETQYF. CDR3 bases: TGTGCCAGCAGCTTTGGACTCCAAGAGACCCAGTACTTC.

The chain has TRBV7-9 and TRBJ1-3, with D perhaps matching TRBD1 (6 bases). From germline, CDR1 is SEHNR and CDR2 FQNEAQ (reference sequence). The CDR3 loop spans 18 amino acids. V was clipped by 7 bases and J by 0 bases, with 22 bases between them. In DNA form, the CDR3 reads TGTGCCAGCACCCCACGCGAGACAGGCAATAGCTCTGGAAACACCATATATTTT. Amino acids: CASTPRETGNSSGNTIYF.

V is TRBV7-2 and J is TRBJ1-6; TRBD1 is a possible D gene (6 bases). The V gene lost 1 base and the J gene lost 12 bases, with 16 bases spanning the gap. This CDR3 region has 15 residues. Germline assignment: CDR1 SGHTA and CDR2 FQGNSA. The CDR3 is CASSLDRVGLGPLHF. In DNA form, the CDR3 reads TGTGCCAGCAGCTTAGACAGGGTGGGGCTTGGACCCCTCCACTTT.

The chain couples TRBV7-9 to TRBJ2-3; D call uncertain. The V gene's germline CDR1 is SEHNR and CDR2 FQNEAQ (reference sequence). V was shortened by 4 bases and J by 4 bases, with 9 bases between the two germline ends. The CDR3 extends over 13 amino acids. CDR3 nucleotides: TGTGCCAGCAGCTCGTTTCTTTCAGATACGCAGTATTTT. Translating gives CASSSFLSDTQYF.

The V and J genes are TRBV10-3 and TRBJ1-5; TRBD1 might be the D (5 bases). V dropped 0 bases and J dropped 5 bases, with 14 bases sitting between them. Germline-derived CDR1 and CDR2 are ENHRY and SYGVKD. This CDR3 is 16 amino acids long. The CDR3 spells CAISESWAGSDQPQHF. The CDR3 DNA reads TGTGCCATCAGTGAGTCGTGGGCAGGGTCGGATCAGCCCCAGCATTTT.

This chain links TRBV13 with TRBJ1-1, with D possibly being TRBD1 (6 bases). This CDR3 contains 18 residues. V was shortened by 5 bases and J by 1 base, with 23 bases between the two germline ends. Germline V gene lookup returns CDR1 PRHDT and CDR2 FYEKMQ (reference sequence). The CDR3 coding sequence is TGTGCCAGCAGCCCCAGTGGGGGCGCCTTCCCTGGGAACACTGAAGCTTTCTTT. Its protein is CASSPSGGAFPGNTEAFF.

CDR3 region: CASSIGRAQPQHF. DNA of the CDR3: TGTGCCAGTAGTATAGGTCGGGCCCAGCCCCAGCATTTT. This chain joins TRBV19 and TRBJ1-5, with D uncertain. Per germline, CDR1 LNHDA and CDR2 SQIVND (reference sequence). The ends were cut back, 1 base at V and 7 bases at J, with 8 bases in the middle. The CDR3 runs 13 residues. Supplemented by reference TRBV19 and TRBJ1-5, the full variable domain reads DGGITQSPKYLFRKEGQNVTLSCEQNLNHDAMYWYRQDPGQGLRLIYYSQIVNDFQKGDIAEGYSVSREKKESFPLTVTSAQKNPTAFYLCASSIGRAQPQHFGDGTRLSIL.

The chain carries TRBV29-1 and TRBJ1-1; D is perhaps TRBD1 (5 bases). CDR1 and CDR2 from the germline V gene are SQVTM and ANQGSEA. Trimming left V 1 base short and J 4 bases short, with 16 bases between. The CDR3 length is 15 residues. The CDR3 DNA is TGCAGCGTTGAAGGAGTCGGGGGGAGCGGCACTGAAGCTTTCTTT. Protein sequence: CSVEGVGGSGTEAFF.

Here the CDR3 DNA reads TGTGCCAGCAGTTTACGCAGGGGGAGTCTCTACGAGCAGTACTTC. Protein product: CASSLRRGSLYEQYF. The rearrangement uses TRBV27 and TRBJ2-7; 7 bases match TRBD1. Germline values: CDR1 MNHEY, CDR2 SMNVEV (reference sequence). The V and J ends lost 2 bases and 3 bases, in that order; junction bases with no gene match: 7. The CDR3 length is 15 residues.

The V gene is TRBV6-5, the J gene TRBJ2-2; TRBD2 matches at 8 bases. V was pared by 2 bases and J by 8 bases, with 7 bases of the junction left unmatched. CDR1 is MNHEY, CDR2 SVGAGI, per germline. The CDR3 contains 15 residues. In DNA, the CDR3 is TGTGCCAGCAGTTACGGGTTTAGCGGGGTAGGGGAGCTGTTTTTT. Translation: CASSYGFSGVGELFF.

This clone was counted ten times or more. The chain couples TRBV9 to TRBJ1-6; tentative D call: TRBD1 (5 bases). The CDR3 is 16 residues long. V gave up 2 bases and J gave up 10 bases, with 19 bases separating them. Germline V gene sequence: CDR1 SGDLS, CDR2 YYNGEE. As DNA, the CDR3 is TGTGCCAGCAGCGTGGGGGATAGGGCAGGGCGATCACCCCTCCACTTT. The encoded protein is CASSVGDRAGRSPLHF. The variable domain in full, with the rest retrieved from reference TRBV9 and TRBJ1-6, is DSGVTQTPKHLITATGQRVTLRCSPRSGDLSVYWYQQSLDQGLQFLIQYYNGEERAKGNILERFSAQQFPDLHSELNLSSLELGDSALYFCASSVGDRAGRSPLHFGNGTRLTVT.

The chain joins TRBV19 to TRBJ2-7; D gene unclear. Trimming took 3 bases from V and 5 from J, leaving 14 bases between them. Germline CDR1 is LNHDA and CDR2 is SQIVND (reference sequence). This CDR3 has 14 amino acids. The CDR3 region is CASSMVLGWDEQYF. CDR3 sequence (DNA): TGTGCCAGTAGTATGGTATTGGGTTGGGACGAGCAGTACTTC.

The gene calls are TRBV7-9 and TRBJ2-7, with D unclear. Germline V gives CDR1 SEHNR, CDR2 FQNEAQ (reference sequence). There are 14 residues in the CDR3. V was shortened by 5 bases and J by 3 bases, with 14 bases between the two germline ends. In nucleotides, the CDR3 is TGTGCCAGCAGCCCAGATAGGGTGATCTACGAGCAGTACTTC. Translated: CASSPDRVIYEQYF.